This T cell receptor beta chain is from a study of cytomegalovirus exposure and HLA in healthy donors. Study-wide results and caveats: The tendency of first-cohort TCR clusters to co-occur in the approximately 110 validation repertoires was the finding of a later analysis.

Sequencing was performed with immunoSEQ multiplex PCR; in TCRdb, only in-frame clones are kept and a portion is missing. The table records some 60,000 clones, about 96% of them present only once. A remark on this clone: The antigen is undetermined.

The CDR3 is 13 amino acids. Trimming pared 2 bases from V and 8 bases from J, leaving 13 bases between. CDR1 KGHSH and CDR2 LQKENI come from the germline V gene. The sequenced sample consisted of PBMCs. The V and J genes are TRBV18 and TRBJ2-7; possible D gene TRBD2, 5 bases. The receptor was derived from a man aged 18 to 30 in good health and CMV-seronegative. CDR3 DNA: TGTGCCAGCTCACCAAGGGAGCCCGCTCAGCAGTACTTC. It yields the protein CASSPREPAQQYF.